This T cell receptor (beta chain) appears in the sequencing data of a study of blood T cell repertoires in COVID-19. Study-level background: Specimens from acute and convalescent COVID-19 originated in the United States, Italy and Spain.

This CDR3 comprises 14 residues. Germline V lookup: CDR1 MGHRA, CDR2 YSYEKL. The V end was cut by 3 bases, the J end by 5 bases, with 13 bases between. There are a few counts of this clone. Measured with immunoSEQ multiplex PCR; TCRdb has only the in-frame clones, and not every one. The sample includes about 240,000 clones, roughly 82% seen only once; the top ten take 9% to 15%. The sequence came from a man older than 75 with acute or convalescent COVID-19. Sequenced input: peripheral blood. The chain recombines TRBV4-1 with TRBJ1-1; D is unresolved. The CDR3 nucleotides are TGCGCCAGCAGCCAGCCGACTATGGGGACTGAAGCTTTCTTT. The encoded protein is CASSQPTMGTEAFF.